This is a list of T cell receptor beta chains from one sample in a study of chemoradiotherapy in HPV16-positive cancers. The protocol was immunoSEQ multiplex PCR, while the TCRdb copy is restricted to in-frame clones and leaves out a portion. The sample contains around 29,000 clones, 93% of which appear only once. Source: blood, taken from a patient who underwent chemoradiotherapy. The receptors derive from a human donor with HPV-associated anogenital cancer. Both conserved end residues are part of each CDR3.

>TRBV7-8
CASSLFWGETQYF
>TRBV19
CASSIEVGYEQYF
>TRBV28
CASSPPTPAWGYTF
>TRBV6-1
CASSARWRQPQHF
>TRBV9
CASGGRRTDTQYF
>TRBV7-4
CASSFSQDSELSSPSSGNTIYF
>TRBV19
CASSKGALNTEAFF
>TRBV2
CASSTRTGAVGNTIYF
>TRBV6-6
CASSYRNRALSYEQYF
>TRBV7-2
CASSLDSAGQREQFF
>TRBV5-1
CASSRDRQQRGYTF
>TRBV7-9
CASRPPRPGTVNQPQHF
>TRBV11-1
CASSLWPGQETQYF
>TRBV7-6
CASSLGQNTEAFF
>TRBV7-5
CARSLMRLAGGEQYF
>TRBV6-5
CASSSGTLFTDTQYF
>TRBV9
CASSVGRWGGADTQYF
>TRBV25-1
CASSEGSGVREKLFF
>TRBV25-1
CASSPRSGRGNTIYF
>TRBV6-5
CASRSGPNNEKLFF
>TRBV7-9
CASSFWGGNEQFF
>TRBV5-5
CASSYQGAETQYF
>TRBV11-2
CASRYGRQTSYEQYF
>TRBV18
CASSLPGQGTDTQYF
>TRBV5-4
CASSLGLGTGSTGELFF
>TRBV14
CASSRYRGRDEQFF
>TRBV5-6
CASSVPLAGVREQYF
>TRBV7-9
CASSLTSREGETQYF
>TRBV9
CASSAPKESANTGELFF
>TRBV9
CASSVVQRTGELFF
>TRBV11-2
CASSLGRSTDTQYF
>TRBV6-6
CASSSGTQPYEQYF
>TRBV25-1
CASSDPRGSLAKNIQYF
>TRBV5-4
CASSLGSGELFF
>TRBV10-3
CAIMGLAGPRDTQYF
>TRBV5-6
CASSLWSSGNEQYF
>TRBV15
CATPGDSPVYSNQPQHF
>TRBV5-5
CASSSDGWGNQPQHF
>TRBV19
CASSRSEGLETQYF
>TRBV7-8
CASSPQTGTGNQPQHF
>TRBV29-1
CSVVARLQGMNTEAFF
>TRBV7-3
CASSRGGGRFTEAFF
>TRBV18
CASSPRPGSSYNSPLHF
>TRBV18
CASSPGSAGNAGANVLTF
>TRBV7-3
CASSLRAPTEEKLFF
>TRBV27
CASSLWSTSGSGNEQFF
>TRBV9
CASSVTTGGAYNEQFF
>TRBV5-4
CASSFRGGSNSPLHF
>TRBV19
CASSIAGALPYEQYF
>TRBV7-2
CASSLARQETQYF
>TRBV28
CASRSRGRRTEAFF
>TRBV6-4
CASKARQDPTDTQYF
>TRBV5-4
CASSLGQGRVYGYTF
>TRBV4-1
CASSQASGGEQYF
>TRBV11-2
CASSSLTGGKYEKLFF
>TRBV4-3
CASSRDRGQLRGNEKLFF
>TRBV5-5
CASSLLGSGGIGNTIYF
>TRBV18
CASSDRDTEAFF
>TRBV28
CATGRGLAGGPFNEQFF